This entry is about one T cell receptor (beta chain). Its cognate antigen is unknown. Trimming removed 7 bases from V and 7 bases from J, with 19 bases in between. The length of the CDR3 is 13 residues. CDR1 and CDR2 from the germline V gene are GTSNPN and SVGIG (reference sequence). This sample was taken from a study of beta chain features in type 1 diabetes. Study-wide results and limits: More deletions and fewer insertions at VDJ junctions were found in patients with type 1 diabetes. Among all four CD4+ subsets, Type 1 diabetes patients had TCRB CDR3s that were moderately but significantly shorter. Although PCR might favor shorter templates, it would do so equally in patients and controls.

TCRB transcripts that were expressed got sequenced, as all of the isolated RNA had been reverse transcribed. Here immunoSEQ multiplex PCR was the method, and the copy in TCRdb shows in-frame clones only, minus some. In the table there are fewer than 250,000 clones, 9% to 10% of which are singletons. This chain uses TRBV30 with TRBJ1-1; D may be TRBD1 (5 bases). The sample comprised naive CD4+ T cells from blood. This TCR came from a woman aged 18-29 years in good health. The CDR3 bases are TGTGCCTTACGAACAGACAGATACCGTGAAGCTTTCTTT. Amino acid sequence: CALRTDRYREAFF.